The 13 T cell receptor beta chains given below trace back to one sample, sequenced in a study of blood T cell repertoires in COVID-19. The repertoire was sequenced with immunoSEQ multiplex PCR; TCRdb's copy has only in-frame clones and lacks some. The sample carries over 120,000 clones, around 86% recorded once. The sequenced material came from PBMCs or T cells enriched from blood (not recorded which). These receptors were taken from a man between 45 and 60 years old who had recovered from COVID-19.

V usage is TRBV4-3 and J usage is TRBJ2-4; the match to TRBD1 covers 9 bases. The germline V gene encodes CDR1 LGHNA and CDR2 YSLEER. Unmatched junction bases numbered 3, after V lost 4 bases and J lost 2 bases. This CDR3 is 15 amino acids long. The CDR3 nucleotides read TGCGCCAGCAGCCGGACAGGGGATCCCAAAAACATTCAGTACTTC. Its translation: CASSRTGDPKNIQYF.

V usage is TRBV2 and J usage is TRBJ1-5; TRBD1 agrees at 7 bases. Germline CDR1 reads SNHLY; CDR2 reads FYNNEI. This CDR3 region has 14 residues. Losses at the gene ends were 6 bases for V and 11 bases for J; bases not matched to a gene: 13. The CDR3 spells CASRGDSTLKSQHF. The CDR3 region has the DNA TGTGCCAGCAGGGGGGACAGCACCTTAAAATCCCAGCATTTT.

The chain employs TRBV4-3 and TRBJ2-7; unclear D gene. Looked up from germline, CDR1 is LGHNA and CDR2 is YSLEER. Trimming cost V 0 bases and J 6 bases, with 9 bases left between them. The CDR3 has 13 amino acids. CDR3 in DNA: TGCGCCAGCAGCCAAGATGAATCCGGCGAGCAGTACTTC. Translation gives CASSQDESGEQYF.

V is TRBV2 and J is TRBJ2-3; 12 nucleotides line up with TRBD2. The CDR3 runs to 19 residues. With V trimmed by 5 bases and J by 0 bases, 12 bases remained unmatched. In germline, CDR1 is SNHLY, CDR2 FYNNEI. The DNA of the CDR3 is TGTGCCAGCAGTCCAGGGTGGGGACTAGCGGGCAGGAGCACAGATACGCAGTATTTT. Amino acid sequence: CASSPGWGLAGRSTDTQYF.

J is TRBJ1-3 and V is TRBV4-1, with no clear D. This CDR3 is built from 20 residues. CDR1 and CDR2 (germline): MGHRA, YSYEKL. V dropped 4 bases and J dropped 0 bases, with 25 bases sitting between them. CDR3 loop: CASSLKAWSGSSGSGNTIYF. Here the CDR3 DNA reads TGCGCCAGCAGCCTAAAGGCATGGTCGGGGTCATCAGGCTCTGGAAACACCATATATTTT.

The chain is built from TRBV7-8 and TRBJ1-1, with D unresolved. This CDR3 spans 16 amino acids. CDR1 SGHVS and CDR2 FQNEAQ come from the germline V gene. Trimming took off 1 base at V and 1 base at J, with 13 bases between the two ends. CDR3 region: CASSLGMGGSNTEAFF. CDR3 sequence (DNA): TGTGCCAGCAGCTTAGGGATGGGCGGGTCGAACACTGAAGCTTTCTTT.

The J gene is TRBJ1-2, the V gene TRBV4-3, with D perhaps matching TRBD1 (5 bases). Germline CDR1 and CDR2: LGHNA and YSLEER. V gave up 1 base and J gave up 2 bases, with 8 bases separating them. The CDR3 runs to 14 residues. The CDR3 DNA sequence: TGCGCCAGCAGCCAAGCCAACAGGAACTATGGCTACACCTTC. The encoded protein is CASSQANRNYGYTF.

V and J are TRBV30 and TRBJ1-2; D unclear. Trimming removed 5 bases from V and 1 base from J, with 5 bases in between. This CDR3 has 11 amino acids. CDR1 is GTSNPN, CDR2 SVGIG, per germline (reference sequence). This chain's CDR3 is CAWVLNYGYTF. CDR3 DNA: TGTGCCTGGGTTCTTAACTATGGCTACACCTTC.

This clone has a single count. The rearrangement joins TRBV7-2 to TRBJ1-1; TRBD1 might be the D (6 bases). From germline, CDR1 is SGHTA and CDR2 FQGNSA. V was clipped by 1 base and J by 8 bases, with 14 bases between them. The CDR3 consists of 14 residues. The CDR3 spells CASSLVLWGQEAFF. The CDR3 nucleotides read TGTGCCAGCAGCTTAGTATTATGGGGGCAGGAAGCTTTCTTT.

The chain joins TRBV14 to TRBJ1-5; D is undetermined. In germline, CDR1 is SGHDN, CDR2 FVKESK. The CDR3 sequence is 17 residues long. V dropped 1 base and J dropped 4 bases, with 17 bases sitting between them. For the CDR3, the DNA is TGTGCCAGCAGCCAAGTGTGGCCTTCTCCCCCTAATCAGCCCCAGCATTTT. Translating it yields CASSQVWPSPPNQPQHF.

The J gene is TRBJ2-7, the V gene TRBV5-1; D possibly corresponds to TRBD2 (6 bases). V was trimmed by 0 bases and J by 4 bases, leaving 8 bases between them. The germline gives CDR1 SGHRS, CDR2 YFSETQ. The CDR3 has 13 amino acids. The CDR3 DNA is TGCGCCAGCAGCTTGGCCGGGAGTTACGAGCAGTACTTC. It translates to CASSLAGSYEQYF.

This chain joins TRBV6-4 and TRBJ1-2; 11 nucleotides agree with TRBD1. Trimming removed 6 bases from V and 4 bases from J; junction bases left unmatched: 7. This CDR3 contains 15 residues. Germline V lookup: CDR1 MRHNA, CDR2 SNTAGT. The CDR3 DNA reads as TGTGCCAGCAGAAGAGGACAGGGGGCTGGCTATGGCTACACCTTC. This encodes CASRRGQGAGYGYTF.

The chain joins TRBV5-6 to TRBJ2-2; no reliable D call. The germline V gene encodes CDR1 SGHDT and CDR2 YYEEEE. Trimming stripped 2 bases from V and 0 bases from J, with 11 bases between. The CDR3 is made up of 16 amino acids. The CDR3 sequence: CASSLTASSNTGELFF. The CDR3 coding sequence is TGTGCCAGCAGCTTAACAGCTTCTTCGAACACCGGGGAGCTGTTTTTT. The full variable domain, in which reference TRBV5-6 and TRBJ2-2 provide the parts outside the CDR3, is DAGVTQSPTHLIKTRGQQVTLRCSPKSGHDTVSWYQQALGQGPQFIFQYYEEEERQRGNFPDRFSGHQFPNYSSELNVNALLLGDSALYLCASSLTASSNTGELFFGEGSRLTVL.